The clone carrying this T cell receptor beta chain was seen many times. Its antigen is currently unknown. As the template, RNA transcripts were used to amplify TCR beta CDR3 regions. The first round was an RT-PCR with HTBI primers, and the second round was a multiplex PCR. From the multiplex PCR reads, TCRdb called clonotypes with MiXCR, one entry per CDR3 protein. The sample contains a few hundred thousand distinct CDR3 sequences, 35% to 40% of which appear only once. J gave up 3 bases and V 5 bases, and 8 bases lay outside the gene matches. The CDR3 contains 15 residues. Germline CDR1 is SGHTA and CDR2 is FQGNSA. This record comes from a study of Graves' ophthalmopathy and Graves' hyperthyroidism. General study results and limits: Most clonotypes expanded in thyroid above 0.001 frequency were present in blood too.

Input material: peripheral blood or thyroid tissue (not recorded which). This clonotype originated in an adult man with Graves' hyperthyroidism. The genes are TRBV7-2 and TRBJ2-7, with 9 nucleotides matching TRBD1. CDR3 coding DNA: TGTGCCAGCAGCCCCCAACAGGGGGCGGACTACGAGCAGTACTTC. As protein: CASSPQQGADYEQYF.